This record concerns one T cell receptor (beta chain) sequence. Original methodology: Counts of nucleated cells, estimated from reference gene primer amplification, were obtained. The assay was immunoSEQ multiplex PCR, and TCRdb's table has in-frame clones only and misses some. Clone size and the V and J calls come from that table; the DNA yielded D and trimming. The sample lists about 360,000 clones; 88% were seen once. Per germline, CDR1 SGHAT and CDR2 FQDESV (reference sequence). This CDR3 has 13 residues. The V end was cut by 2 bases, the J end by 6 bases, with 9 bases between. The data are from a study of blood T cell repertoires in COVID-19. Study at large: Specimens from acute and convalescent COVID-19 originated in the United States, Italy and Spain. T cells, B-cell-depleted T cells, or PBMCs supplied cDNA or gDNA.

The chain has TRBV11-1 and TRBJ2-3; D gene unclear. The sequence derives from a woman aged 35 to 49 with acute COVID-19. What was sequenced was PBMCs or T cells enriched from blood (not recorded which). CDR3 nucleotide sequence: TGTGCCAGCAGCTTATCTGGTCGGGATACGCAGTATTTT. Translated, it gives CASSLSGRDTQYF.